This TCR beta chain was sequenced for a study of blood T cell repertoires in COVID-19. In the original workflow: Reference gene primer amplification gave estimated nucleated cell counts. Assay: immunoSEQ multiplex PCR; the TCRdb copy retains only in-frame clones and omits some. The V and J calls and clone size come from that table; D and trimming were worked out from the DNA. The sample shows under 250,000 clones, roughly 80% of them seen only once. The germline V and J ends were trimmed by 6 bases and 7 bases, with 19 bases remaining between them. Germline V gives CDR1 LNHNV, CDR2 YYDKDF (reference sequence). The CDR3 covers 15 residues. Individuals aged about 18 to 100 years were recruited from around 22 US areas. Cohorts were assigned according to the clinical history that participants reported.

The chain combines TRBV15 with TRBJ1-5, with D uncertain. Sequences were obtained from PBMCs or T cells enriched from blood (not recorded which). This clonotype originated in a woman in her forties or fifties who had been exposed to COVID-19. This CDR3 reads CATSLGRVPSQPQHF. The CDR3 coding sequence is TGTGCCACCAGTTTGGGGAGGGTCCCTTCCCAGCCCCAGCATTTT.